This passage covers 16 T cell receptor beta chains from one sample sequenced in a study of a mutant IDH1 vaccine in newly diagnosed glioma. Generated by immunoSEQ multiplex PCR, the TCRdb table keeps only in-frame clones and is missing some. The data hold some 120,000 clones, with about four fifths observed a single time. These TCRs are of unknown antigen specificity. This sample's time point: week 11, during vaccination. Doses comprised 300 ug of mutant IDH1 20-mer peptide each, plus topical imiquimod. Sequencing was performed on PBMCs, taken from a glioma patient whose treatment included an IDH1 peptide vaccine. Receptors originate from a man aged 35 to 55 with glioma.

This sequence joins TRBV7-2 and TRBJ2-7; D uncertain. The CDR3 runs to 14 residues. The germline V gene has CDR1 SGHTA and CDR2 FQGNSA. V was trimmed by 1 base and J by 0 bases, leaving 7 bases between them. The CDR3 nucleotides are TGTGCCAGCAGCTTAGTTGGGAACTCCTACGAGCAGTACTTC. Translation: CASSLVGNSYEQYF.

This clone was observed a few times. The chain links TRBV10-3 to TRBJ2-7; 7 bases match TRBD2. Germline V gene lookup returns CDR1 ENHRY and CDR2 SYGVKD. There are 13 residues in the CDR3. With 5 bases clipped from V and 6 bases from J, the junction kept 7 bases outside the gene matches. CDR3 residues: CAISPTREVEQYF. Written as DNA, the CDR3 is TGTGCCATCAGTCCCACCCGGGAGGTCGAGCAGTACTTC.

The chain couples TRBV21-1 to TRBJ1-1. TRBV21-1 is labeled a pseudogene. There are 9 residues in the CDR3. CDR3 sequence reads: CATMLEAFF. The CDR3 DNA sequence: TGTGCCACTATGCTTGAAGCTTTCTTT.

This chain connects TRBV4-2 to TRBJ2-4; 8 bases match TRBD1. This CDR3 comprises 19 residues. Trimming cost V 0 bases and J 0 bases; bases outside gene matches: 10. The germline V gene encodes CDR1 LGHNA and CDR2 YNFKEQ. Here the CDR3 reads CASSQDRQGAQLAKNIQYF. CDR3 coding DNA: TGTGCCAGCAGCCAAGATAGGCAGGGGGCCCAGCTAGCCAAAAACATTCAGTACTTC.

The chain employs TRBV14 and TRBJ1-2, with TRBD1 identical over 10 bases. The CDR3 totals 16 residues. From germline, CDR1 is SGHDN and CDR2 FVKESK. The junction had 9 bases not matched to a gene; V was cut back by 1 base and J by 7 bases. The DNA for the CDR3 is TGTGCCAGCAGCCAAGGACCGGGACAGGGGATGGCTGGCTACACCTTC. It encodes CASSQGPGQGMAGYTF. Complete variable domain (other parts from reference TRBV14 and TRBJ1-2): EAGVTQFPSHSVIEKGQTVTLRCDPISGHDNLYWYRRVMGKEIKFLLHFVKESKQDESGMPNNRFLAERTGGTYSTLKVQPAELEDSGVYFCASSQGPGQGMAGYTFGSGTRLTVV.

DNA for the CDR3: TGCGCCAGCCGGAGCGGCTACGAGCAGTACTTC. This encodes CASRSGYEQYF. The V call is TRBV5-1, the J call TRBJ2-7; TRBD2 might be the D (5 bases). Trimming left V 7 bases short and J 3 bases short, with 8 bases between. The CDR3 is made up of 11 amino acids. Per germline, CDR1 SGHRS and CDR2 YFSETQ. Full variable domain (outside the CDR3, taken from reference TRBV5-1 and TRBJ2-7): KAGVTQTPRYLIKTRGQQVTLSCSPISGHRSVSWYQQTPGQGLQFLFEYFSETQRNKGNFPGRFSGRQFSNSRSEMNVSTLELGDSALYLCASRSGYEQYFGPGTRLTVT.

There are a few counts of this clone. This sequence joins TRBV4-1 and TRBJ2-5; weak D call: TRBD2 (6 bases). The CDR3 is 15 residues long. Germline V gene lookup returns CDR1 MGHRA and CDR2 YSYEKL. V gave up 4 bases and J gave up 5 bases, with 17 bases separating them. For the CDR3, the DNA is TGCGCCAGCAGCCGATCCGGGACTCCGAAGGAGACCCAGTACTTC. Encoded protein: CASSRSGTPKETQYF.

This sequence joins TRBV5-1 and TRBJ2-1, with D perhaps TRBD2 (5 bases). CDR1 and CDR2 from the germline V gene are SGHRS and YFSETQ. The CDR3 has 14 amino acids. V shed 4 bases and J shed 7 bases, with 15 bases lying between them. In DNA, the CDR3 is TGCGCCAGCAGCGAGAGGGAAGGCGCGAATGAGCAGTTCTTC. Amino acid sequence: CASSEREGANEQFF.

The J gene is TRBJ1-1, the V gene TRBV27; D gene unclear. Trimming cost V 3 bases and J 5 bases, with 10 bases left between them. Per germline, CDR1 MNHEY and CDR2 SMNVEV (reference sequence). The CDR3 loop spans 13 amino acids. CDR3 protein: CASSFSERTEAFF. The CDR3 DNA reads TGTGCCAGCAGTTTTTCCGAGAGGACTGAAGCTTTCTTT.

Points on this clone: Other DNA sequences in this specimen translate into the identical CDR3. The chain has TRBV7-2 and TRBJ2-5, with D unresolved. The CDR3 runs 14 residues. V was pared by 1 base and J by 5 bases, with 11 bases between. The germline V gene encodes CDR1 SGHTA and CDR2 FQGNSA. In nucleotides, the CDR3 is TGTGCCAGCAGCTTAGATGGGCCCGGGGAGACCCAGTACTTC. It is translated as CASSLDGPGETQYF.

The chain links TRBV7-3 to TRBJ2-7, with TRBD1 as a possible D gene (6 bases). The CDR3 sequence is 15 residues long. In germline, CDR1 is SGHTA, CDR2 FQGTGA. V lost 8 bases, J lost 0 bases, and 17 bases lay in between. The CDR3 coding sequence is TGTGCCAGCGAACTTCGGGACAACTACTCCTACGAGCAGTACTTC. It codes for CASELRDNYSYEQYF.

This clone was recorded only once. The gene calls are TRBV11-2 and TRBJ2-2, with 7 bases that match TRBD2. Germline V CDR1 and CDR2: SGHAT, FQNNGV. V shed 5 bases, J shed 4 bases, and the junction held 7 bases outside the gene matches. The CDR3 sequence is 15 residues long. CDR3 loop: CASSPLPSGTGELFF. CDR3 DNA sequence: TGTGCCAGCAGCCCACTGCCTAGCGGCACCGGGGAGCTGTTTTTT.

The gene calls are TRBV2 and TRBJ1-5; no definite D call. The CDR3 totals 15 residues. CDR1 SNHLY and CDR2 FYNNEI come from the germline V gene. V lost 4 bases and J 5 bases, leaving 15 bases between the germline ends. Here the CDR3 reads CASSAWARQDQPQHF. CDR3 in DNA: TGTGCCAGCAGTGCGTGGGCCCGGCAGGATCAGCCCCAGCATTTT.

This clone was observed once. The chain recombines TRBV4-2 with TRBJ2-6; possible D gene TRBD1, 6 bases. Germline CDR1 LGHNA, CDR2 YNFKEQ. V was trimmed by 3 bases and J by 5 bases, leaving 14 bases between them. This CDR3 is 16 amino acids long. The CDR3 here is CASSHTTGWRANVLTF. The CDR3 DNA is TGTGCCAGCAGCCACACGACAGGTTGGAGGGCCAACGTCCTGACTTTC.

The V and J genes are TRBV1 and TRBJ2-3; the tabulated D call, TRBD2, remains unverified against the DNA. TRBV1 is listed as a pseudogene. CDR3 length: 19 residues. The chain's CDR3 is CTSSQDPRAAGGHTDTQYF. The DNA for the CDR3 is TGCACCAGCAGCCAAGACCCTCGAGCAGCGGGGGGCCACACAGATACGCAGTATTTT.

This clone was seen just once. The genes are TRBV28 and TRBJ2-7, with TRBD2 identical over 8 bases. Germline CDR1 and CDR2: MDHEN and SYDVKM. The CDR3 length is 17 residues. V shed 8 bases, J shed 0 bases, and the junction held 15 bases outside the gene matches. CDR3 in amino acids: CASGNPLAGRSSYEQYF. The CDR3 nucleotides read TGTGCCAGCGGGAACCCCTTAGCGGGACGAAGCTCCTACGAGCAGTACTTC.